This entry describes one T cell receptor (beta chain). Its target is not known. The donors were all Caucasian adults (living in Nashville, Tennessee). Unsorted samples, those not sorted, used approximately 88 million PBMCs for genomic DNA. This CDR3 comprises 15 residues. The germline V gene has CDR1 MNHNS and CDR2 SASEGT. Deletions cut 6 bases from V and 0 bases from J, with 11 bases between. These data come from a study of shared clonotypes between healthy human individuals. Clones were read by immunoSEQ multiplex PCR, and TCRdb kept only the in-frame ones, dropping some. The sample has 550,000 to 600,000 clones, just over 75% seen once. General study results and limits: The authors expected sequencing depth to affect clonotype sharing among donors. The authors sampled blood alone, and tissue repertoires likely differ.

The sequenced sample was PBMCs. The chain couples TRBV6-1 to TRBJ1-4; no clear D gene. This clonotype was obtained from a woman in her thirties or forties in good health. Some clones in this sample may be carry-over from other donors' samples. CDR3 nucleotide sequence: TGTGCCAGCAGCCGTGTGGGAGCAACTAATGAAAAACTGTTTTTT. Protein sequence: CASSRVGATNEKLFF.